Each of the 7 T cell receptor beta chains below was sequenced from the same sample in a study of T cell clonotyping in hematopoietic cell transplantation. Method: immunoSEQ multiplex PCR; TCRdb's copy keeps in-frame clones and lacks some. Of approximately 17,000 clones listed, under 90% were seen once; the top ten hold around 3%. Sequenced: peripheral blood mononuclear cells. The receptors stem from a man aged 50 to 60 in good health. Some clones in this sample may be carry-over from other donors' samples.

In DNA form, the CDR3 reads TGTGCCACAACTTTTGGGGGCCCGCAAGCTTTCTTT. Its protein product is CATTFGGPQAFF. The chain combines TRBV28 with TRBJ1-1; tentatively, D is TRBD1 (6 bases). The V gene lost 10 bases and the J gene lost 9 bases, with 18 bases spanning the gap. The length of the CDR3 is 12 residues. Germline lookup yields CDR1 MDHEN and CDR2 SYDVKM.

CDR3 nucleotide sequence: TGTGCCATCCGCCGGAAGTTAGGCAATCAGCCCCAGCATTTT. Translation gives CAIRRKLGNQPQHF. The V gene is TRBV28, the J gene TRBJ1-5; D is uncertain. Per the germline V gene, CDR1 is MDHEN and CDR2 is SYDVKM. V gave up 10 bases and J gave up 2 bases, with 15 bases separating them. This CDR3 contains 14 residues.

This clone came up a few times. The chain uses TRBV29-1 and TRBJ1-5; D not resolved. CDR3 length: 13 amino acids. Germline CDR1 is SQVTM and CDR2 is ANQGSEA. The V gene lost 7 bases and the J gene lost 4 bases, with 14 bases spanning the gap. Here the CDR3 reads CSALGGQNQPQHF. The CDR3, as DNA: TGCAGCGCCCTGGGAGGCCAGAATCAGCCCCAGCATTTT.

The CDR3: CASSLVYEQFF. The CDR3 nucleotides are TGTGCCAGCAGCTTAGTGTATGAGCAGTTCTTC. V gene TRBV7-8 combines with J gene TRBJ2-1; D uncertain. Germline V CDR1 and CDR2: SGHVS, FQNEAQ. CDR3 length equals 11 residues. Trimming stripped 1 base from V and 8 bases from J, with 3 bases between.

The chain couples TRBV2 to TRBJ2-3; D might be TRBD2 (6 bases). Trimming stripped 4 bases from V and 6 bases from J, with 11 bases between. Germline assignment: CDR1 SNHLY and CDR2 FYNNEI. The CDR3 runs to 13 residues. The CDR3: CASSVGGGDTQYF. The CDR3 DNA sequence: TGTGCCAGCAGTGTAGGTGGAGGGGATACGCAGTATTTT. Full variable domain (missing parts from reference TRBV2 and TRBJ2-3): EPEVTQTPSHQVTQMGQEVILRCVPISNHLYFYWYRQILGQKVEFLVSFYNNEISEKSEIFDDQFSVERPDGSNFTLKIRSTKLEDSAMYFCASSVGGGDTQYFGPGTRLTVL.

By sample share, this clone is medium-sized. The J gene is TRBJ2-7, the V gene TRBV11-3, with 10 bases identical to TRBD2. The germline CDR1 and CDR2 sequences are SGHNT and YENEEA. The junction had 4 bases not matched to a gene; V was cut back by 6 bases and J by 5 bases. The CDR3 runs to 13 residues. CDR3 sequence: CASRASGSDEQYF. CDR3 nucleotide sequence: TGTGCCAGCAGGGCTAGCGGGAGCGACGAGCAGTACTTC.

The rearrangement joins TRBV6-5 to TRBJ2-7; 7 bases align to TRBD1. The CDR3 is made up of 14 amino acids. CDR1 MNHEY and CDR2 SVGAGI come from the germline V gene. V gave up 7 bases and J gave up 2 bases; unmatched junction bases: 8. For the CDR3, the DNA is TGTGCCAGCACCCCGGACAGGACGACCTACGAGCAGTACTTC. Translated, it gives CASTPDRTTYEQYF.